The 27 T cell receptor beta chains in this list originate from one sample, sequenced in a study of identical twins. MiXCR was run by TCRdb on the 5' RACE reads, yielding one entry per CDR3 protein. Of 450,000 or so distinct CDR3 sequences listed, approximately 24% are singletons. In addition, the sample was reused for a study of T cells expressing NK-cell markers.

Sample: CD4+ T cells sorted from blood. Receptor source: a woman between 18 and 29 years old in good health.

This clonotype was seen only a few times. J is TRBJ2-7 and V is TRBV5-1, with unresolved D. The germline V gene encodes CDR1 SGHRS and CDR2 YFSETQ. Trimming shortened V by 1 base and J by 7 bases, and 12 bases separated the two germline ends. The CDR3 covers 13 residues. CDR3 bases: TGCGCCAGCAGCTTGTTCCAGCAAGAGGAGCAGTACTTC. The encoded protein is CASSLFQQEEQYF. The full variable domain, rest sourced from reference TRBV5-1 and TRBJ2-7, is KAGVTQTPRYLIKTRGQQVTLSCSPISGHRSVSWYQQTPGQGLQFLFEYFSETQRNKGNFPGRFSGRQFSNSRSEMNVSTLELGDSALYLCASSLFQQEEQYFGPGTRLTVT.

The gene calls are TRBV11-2 and TRBJ2-2; D not certain. Per germline, CDR1 SGHAT and CDR2 FQNNGV. V was clipped by 7 bases and J by 3 bases, with 9 bases between them. The CDR3 loop spans 13 amino acids. The CDR3 loop is CASTSPDTGELFF. DNA of the CDR3: TGTGCCAGCACCTCGCCCGACACCGGGGAGCTGTTTTTT.

This chain joins TRBV12-3 or TRBV12-4 and TRBJ1-1; no clear D. This CDR3 comprises 13 residues. Between the trimmed V and J ends, which lost 6 bases and 4 bases, there was a span of 12 bases. The CDR3: CASRRGRSTEAFF. Written as DNA, the CDR3 is TGTGCCAGCAGACGTGGACGGTCCACTGAAGCTTTCTTT.

This clonotype was counted only a few times. The chain has TRBV4-2 and TRBJ2-1; D is perhaps TRBD2 (6 bases). Looked up from germline, CDR1 is LGHNA and CDR2 is YNFKEQ. The V gene lost 4 bases and the J gene lost 8 bases, with 12 bases spanning the gap. This CDR3 has 13 amino acids. CDR3 in amino acids: CASSRDFLDEQFF. The CDR3 DNA follows: TGTGCCAGCAGCCGGGACTTCCTCGATGAGCAGTTCTTC.

The rearrangement uses TRBV12-3 or TRBV12-4 and TRBJ1-5; 7 bases agree with TRBD1. J was trimmed by 4 bases and V by 6 bases; bases with no gene match: 12. This CDR3 is built from 16 residues. This CDR3 reads CASSSTRGMGNQPQHF. The CDR3 DNA reads TGTGCCAGCAGCAGTACCAGGGGGATGGGGAATCAGCCCCAGCATTTT.

The table lists this clonotype with a few counts. The genes are TRBV27 and TRBJ2-7, with D maybe TRBD1 (6 bases). Germline CDR1 and CDR2: MNHEY and SMNVEV (reference sequence). The CDR3 has 17 amino acids. Trimming stripped 6 bases from V and 3 bases from J, with 24 bases between. As DNA, the CDR3 is TGTGCCAGCAGGTTAGGGGAACACAGGGTTGGAAACTACGAGCAGTACTTC. Protein sequence: CASRLGEHRVGNYEQYF.

The sample holds a few counts of this clonotype. The rearrangement links TRBV29-1 to TRBJ2-5; D is perhaps TRBD2 (6 bases). V was pared by 7 bases and J by 5 bases, with 14 bases between. CDR3 size: 12 residues. Germline V gene data show CDR1 as SQVTM and CDR2 as ANQGSEA. The CDR3 is CSAKGLVETQYF. The DNA of the CDR3 is TGCAGCGCCAAGGGACTTGTGGAGACCCAGTACTTC. Combining the CDR3 with reference TRBV29-1 and TRBJ2-5 gives the whole variable domain SAVISQKPSRDICQRGTSLTIQCQVDSQVTMMFWYRQQPGQSLTLIATANQGSEATYESGFVIDKFPISRPNLTFSTLTVSNMSPEDSSIYLCSAKGLVETQYFGPGTRLLVL.

This clonotype appeared a few times. The V call is TRBV9, the J call TRBJ2-6; D remains ambiguous. The V gene's germline CDR1 is SGDLS and CDR2 YYNGEE. The CDR3 sequence is 15 residues long. The V and J ends lost 4 bases and 1 base respectively, with 9 bases between them. CDR3 region: CASSQRLSGANVLTF. For the CDR3, the DNA is TGTGCCAGCAGCCAAAGGTTGTCTGGGGCCAACGTCCTGACTTTC.

In its sample, this clonotype was seen many times. The V gene is TRBV29-1, the J gene TRBJ1-5; TRBD1 agrees at 10 bases. Germline CDR1 and CDR2: SQVTM and ANQGSEA. The V segment lost 5 bases and the J segment 2 bases; nucleotides outside the gene matches: 3. The CDR3 is made up of 14 amino acids. CDR3 nucleotides: TGCAGCGTTATGACAGGGGGCGGCAATCAGCCCCAGCATTTT. Protein: CSVMTGGGNQPQHF. The complete variable domain, with remaining parts taken from reference TRBV29-1 and TRBJ1-5, reads SAVISQKPSRDICQRGTSLTIQCQVDSQVTMMFWYRQQPGQSLTLIATANQGSEATYESGFVIDKFPISRPNLTFSTLTVSNMSPEDSSIYLCSVMTGGGNQPQHFGDGTRLSIL.

The rearrangement links TRBV12-3 or TRBV12-4 to TRBJ1-3; D ambiguous. This CDR3 spans 14 amino acids. The V end was cut by 4 bases, the J end by 0 bases, with 7 bases between. The DNA of the CDR3 is TGTGCCAGCAGTTCACCCATCTCTGGAAACACCATATATTTT. Its protein is CASSSPISGNTIYF.

The chain uses TRBV7-9 and TRBJ2-3; TRBD2 agrees at 11 bases. Losses at the gene ends were 5 bases for V and 8 bases for J; bases not matched to a gene: 9. The CDR3 contains 15 residues. Germline V CDR1 and CDR2: SEHNR, FQNEAQ (reference sequence). The CDR3 protein is CASSGASGGSGTQYF. The CDR3 region has the DNA TGTGCCAGCAGCGGTGCTAGCGGGGGGTCAGGTACGCAGTATTTT.

The genes are TRBV29-1 and TRBJ2-3; tentatively, D is TRBD1 (6 bases). The germline V and J ends were trimmed by 5 bases and 4 bases, with 10 bases remaining between them. Germline V gives CDR1 SQVTM, CDR2 ANQGSEA. The CDR3 runs 12 residues. The CDR3 nucleotides are TGCAGCGTTCGGGACAAACCAGATACGCAGTATTTT. It is translated as CSVRDKPDTQYF.

The chain combines TRBV20-1 with TRBJ2-2, with 9 bases aligning to TRBD2. The CDR3 runs 14 residues. Germline V gene lookup returns CDR1 DFQATT and CDR2 SNEGSKA (reference sequence). CDR3 nucleotides: TGCAGCGCGGGGGGGGGGATCAACACCGGGGAGCTGTTTTTT. As protein: CSAGGGINTGELFF.

This clonotype was detected a few times. CDR3 protein: CASSRNRGTNEQFF. CDR3 nucleotides: TGTGCCAGCTCGCGCAACAGGGGGACAAATGAGCAGTTCTTC. This rearrangement joins TRBV6-1 to TRBJ2-1, with 8 nucleotides matching TRBD1. The V segment lost 8 bases and the J segment 7 bases; nucleotides outside the gene matches: 10. Looked up from germline, CDR1 is MNHNS and CDR2 is SASEGT. The CDR3 is 14 residues long.

This clonotype was picked up a small number of times. V is TRBV7-9 and J is TRBJ1-2, with 7 bases matching TRBD1. Germline lookup yields CDR1 SEHNR and CDR2 FQNEAQ (reference sequence). The CDR3 spans 16 residues. V shed 2 bases, J shed 5 bases, and the junction held 11 bases outside the gene matches. The CDR3 loop is CASSLSHRGEGYGYTF. CDR3 coding DNA: TGTGCCAGCAGCTTATCTCACAGGGGTGAGGGTTATGGCTACACCTTC. The variable domain in full, completed from reference TRBV7-9 and TRBJ1-2, reads DTGVSQNPRHKITKRGQNVTFRCDPISEHNRLYWYRQTLGQGPEFLTYFQNEAQLEKSRLLSDRFSAERPKGSFSTLEIQRTEQGDSAMYLCASSLSHRGEGYGYTFGSGTRLTVV.

J is TRBJ2-7 and V is TRBV29-1; the D gene is possibly TRBD1 (6 bases). Per the germline V gene, CDR1 is SQVTM and CDR2 is ANQGSEA. V was clipped by 1 base and J by 3 bases, with 7 bases between them. This CDR3 region has 12 residues. CDR3 nucleotide sequence: TGCAGCGTTGAAGTAGGGGGCTACGAGCAGTACTTC. Protein product: CSVEVGGYEQYF.

The sample holds a few counts of this clonotype. J is TRBJ2-1 and V is TRBV20-1; TRBD1 is a possible D gene (5 bases). CDR3 length: 16 residues. CDR1 is DFQATT, CDR2 SNEGSKA, per germline (reference sequence). The V gene lost 0 bases and the J gene lost 10 bases, with 22 bases spanning the gap. CDR3 nucleotide sequence: TGCAGTGCTAGAGATCAGGGTCGGCGAGAATGGGGCGAGCAGTTCTTC. Amino acid sequence: CSARDQGRREWGEQFF.

The rearrangement links TRBV4-3 to TRBJ2-7, with 11 bases identical to TRBD2. The CDR3 has 15 residues. Germline lookup yields CDR1 LGHNA and CDR2 YSLEER. J gave up 5 bases and V 3 bases, and 6 bases lay outside the gene matches. CDR3 region: CASSHSSSGRNEQYF. The CDR3 DNA reads as TGCGCCAGCAGCCACTCCTCTAGCGGGAGGAACGAGCAGTACTTC.

This clonotype was picked up one time. J is TRBJ2-5 and V is TRBV2, with 11 bases identical to TRBD2. After removal of 8 bases from V and 5 bases from J, the junction contained 7 bases not matched to a gene. CDR1 and CDR2 (germline): SNHLY, FYNNEI. The CDR3 runs 14 residues. The CDR3 DNA reads TGTGCCAGCGGAAGGACTAGCGGGCACGAGACCCAGTACTTC. It encodes CASGRTSGHETQYF.

This clonotype has just one count. A single base separates this from a much larger clone, so it may be a read error. The chain recombines TRBV5-1 with TRBJ2-2; D uncertain. Germline V gene lookup returns CDR1 SGHRS and CDR2 YFSETQ. The CDR3 covers 11 residues. CDR3 protein: CAGSFPGELFF. For the CDR3, the DNA is TGCGCCGGCAGCTTCCCCGGGGAGCTGTTTTTT.

The gene calls are TRBV30 and TRBJ2-7, with 7 positions matching TRBD1. The CDR3 is 13 amino acids. The junction had 4 bases not matched to a gene; V was cut back by 2 bases and J by 3 bases. Germline V gives CDR1 GTSNPN, CDR2 SVGIG (reference sequence). This CDR3 reads CAWSPGQVYEQYF. For the CDR3, the DNA is TGTGCCTGGAGTCCAGGACAGGTCTACGAGCAGTACTTC.

The chain carries TRBV20-1 and TRBJ1-3; 7 bases map to TRBD1. The CDR3 is made up of 14 amino acids. Germline V lookup: CDR1 DFQATT, CDR2 SNEGSKA (reference sequence). Trimming took 2 bases from V and 0 from J; bases not matched to a gene: 1. The CDR3 sequence is CSARRDSSGNTIYF. CDR3 sequence (DNA): TGCAGTGCTAGAAGGGACAGCTCTGGAAACACCATATATTTT.

This clonotype was detected many times. The chain recombines TRBV12-3 or TRBV12-4 with TRBJ2-3; no firm D call. The CDR3 consists of 12 residues. V was trimmed by 6 bases and J by 7 bases, leaving 11 bases between them. The CDR3 here is CASSGPGNTQYF. The CDR3 nucleotides are TGTGCCAGCAGCGGACCTGGCAATACGCAGTATTTT.

The chain employs TRBV5-6 and TRBJ2-3; 12 bases are shared with TRBD2. The CDR3 sequence is 16 residues long. CDR1 is SGHDT and CDR2 is YYEEEE in the germline V gene. J lost 7 bases, V lost 4 bases, and 10 bases had no gene match. The CDR3 spells CASSPELAGGGNTQYF. CDR3 DNA: TGTGCCAGCAGCCCAGAACTAGCGGGAGGTGGGAATACGCAGTATTTT. The whole variable domain, remainder taken from reference TRBV5-6 and TRBJ2-3, is DAGVTQSPTHLIKTRGQQVTLRCSPKSGHDTVSWYQQALGQGPQFIFQYYEEEERQRGNFPDRFSGHQFPNYSSELNVNALLLGDSALYLCASSPELAGGGNTQYFGPGTRLTVL.

For the CDR3, the DNA is TGCGCCAGCAGCCCCTCGAACGGGGCCTACGAGCAGTACTTC. This translates into CASSPSNGAYEQYF. The J gene is TRBJ2-7, the V gene TRBV5-1; tentatively, D is TRBD2 (5 bases). V was clipped by 4 bases and J by 2 bases, with 13 bases between them. Per germline, CDR1 SGHRS and CDR2 YFSETQ. The CDR3 sequence is 14 residues long.

The chain has TRBV29-1 and TRBJ2-3, with 14 bases lining up with TRBD2. The length of the CDR3 is 12 residues. CDR1 is SQVTM, CDR2 ANQGSEA, per germline. Unmatched junction bases numbered 7, after V lost 7 bases and J lost 13 bases. The CDR3 nucleotides read TGCAGCGCCGCCCAGACTAGCGGGAGGGAGTATTTT. It specifies CSAAQTSGREYF.

The gene calls are TRBV5-1 and TRBJ2-5; D not certain. Trimming took 0 bases from V and 1 from J, leaving 4 bases between them. The CDR3 consists of 13 residues. Per germline, CDR1 SGHRS and CDR2 YFSETQ. This CDR3 is CASSLVAQETQYF. The CDR3 region has the DNA TGCGCCAGCAGCTTGGTCGCCCAAGAGACCCAGTACTTC.